The 18 T cell receptor beta chains presented below share a single source sample, sequenced in a study of metastatic and nonmetastatic thyroid tumors. Until they underwent thyroid surgery, no patient had received any treatment. TCRdb re-called the PCR reads via MiXCR. The table shows tens of thousands of clones, with about an eighth occurring only once. The material sequenced was tumor tissue. Receptor source: a female donor with papillary thyroid cancer or a benign thyroid nodule (not recorded which). Some clones in this sample may be carry-over from other donors' samples.

The CDR3 spells CASSLLAGETHEQYF. The CDR3 nucleotides are TGTGCCAGCAGCTTACTAGCGGGAGAAACCCACGAGCAGTACTTC. The rearrangement uses TRBV6-5 and TRBJ2-7, with 11 positions matching TRBD2. The length of the CDR3 is 15 residues. Trimming removed 6 bases from V and 5 bases from J; junction bases left unmatched: 9. Germline values: CDR1 MNHEY, CDR2 SVGAGI.

For this clone: A read error is possible here, since a much larger clone lies one base away. Distinct nucleotide sequences in the sample also encode this CDR3. V and J are TRBV28 and TRBJ2-2, with D possibly being TRBD1 or TRBD2 (5 bases each). V was cut by 4 bases and J by 6 bases, with 15 bases left in between. The length of the CDR3 is 15 residues. The germline V gene encodes CDR1 MDHEN and CDR2 SYDVKM. CDR3 sequence reads: CASSSAAGAAGELFF. CDR3 coding DNA: TGTGCCAGCAGTTCCGCTGCCGGGGCGGCCGGGGAGCTGTTTTTT.

The V gene is TRBV11-3, the J gene TRBJ2-1; weak D call: TRBD2 (6 bases). The germline V gene has CDR1 SGHNT and CDR2 YENEEA. Trimming removed 5 bases at V and 7 bases at J, with 12 bases between. There are 13 residues in the CDR3. The CDR3 here is CASSRRLENEQFF. CDR3 bases: TGTGCCAGCAGCCGTAGACTAGAGAATGAGCAGTTCTTC.

On this clone itself: The junction and the germline gene differ at one end; a read error may be behind it. The chain employs TRBV27 and TRBJ2-5; 7 nucleotides align to TRBD1. This CDR3 has 12 residues. The V gene's germline CDR1 is MNHEY and CDR2 SMNVEV (reference sequence). The chain's CDR3 is CASSSLTGTLYF. In DNA form, the CDR3 reads TGTGCCAGCAGTTCACTGACAGGGACCCTGTACTTC.

This clone showed up many times. The CDR3 DNA reads TGTGCCAGCAGCCGGGCCCGTTTGACTAGCGACCTCGAGCAGTACTTC. This encodes CASSRARLTSDLEQYF. The chain recombines TRBV6-1 with TRBJ2-7, with 8 bases matching TRBD2. CDR1 MNHNS and CDR2 SASEGT come from the germline V gene. J was trimmed by 6 bases and V by 6 bases; bases with no gene match: 16. The CDR3 extends over 16 amino acids.

This clone was seen repeatedly, ten times or more. The same CDR3 is also encoded by other DNA sequences in this sample. The V call is TRBV14, the J call TRBJ2-3, with unresolved D. The CDR3 spans 11 residues. Per germline, CDR1 SGHDN and CDR2 FVKESK. The germline V and J ends were trimmed by 4 bases and 4 bases, with 3 bases remaining between them. CDR3 in amino acids: CASSLADTQYF. The CDR3 DNA is TGTGCCAGCAGCCTGGCAGATACGCAGTATTTT.

This clone was seen ten or more times. The chain joins TRBV10-3 to TRBJ1-2; D is unclear. This CDR3 spans 13 amino acids. V lost 5 bases, J lost 6 bases, and 13 bases lay in between. Germline lookup yields CDR1 ENHRY and CDR2 SYGVKD. CDR3 sequence reads: CAISNPQDHGYTF. Written as DNA, the CDR3 is TGTGCCATCAGTAACCCCCAGGACCATGGCTACACCTTC.

This clone was seen ten or more times. This chain links TRBV19 with TRBJ1-2, with TRBD1 as a possible D gene (6 bases). The CDR3 extends over 14 amino acids. Trimming shortened V by 0 bases and J by 5 bases, and 10 bases separated the two germline ends. CDR1 is LNHDA, CDR2 SQIVND, per germline (reference sequence). CDR3 in amino acids: CASSIEGRGYGYTF. CDR3 DNA: TGTGCCAGTAGTATAGAGGGCAGGGGATATGGCTACACCTTC.

Only a few counts were recorded for this clone. The rearrangement uses TRBV30 and TRBJ2-2; 11 bases map to TRBD2. The CDR3 covers 17 residues. The germline V gene has CDR1 GTSNPN and CDR2 SVGIG (reference sequence). V was clipped by 0 bases and J by 4 bases; unmatched bases: 7. CDR3 region: CAWSVPTLAGVTGELFF. The CDR3 coding sequence is TGTGCCTGGAGTGTTCCCACACTAGCGGGAGTCACCGGGGAGCTGTTTTTT.

Turning to this clone: At one of its ends the junction is not consistent with the germline gene, which may arise from a read error. CDR3 in DNA: TGCGCCAGCAGCCTAAACATTGCCCCCGGGACAAACTACGGCTACACCTTC. Protein: CASSLNIAPGTNYGYTF. The chain is built from TRBV5-1 and TRBJ1-2; tentative D call: TRBD1 (6 bases). Germline V gene data show CDR1 as SGHRS and CDR2 as YFSETQ. The CDR3 totals 17 residues.

This clone was counted ten times or more. The chain carries TRBV5-8 and TRBJ2-1; 8 positions match TRBD2. With V trimmed by 4 bases and J by 8 bases, 8 bases remained unmatched. Looked up from germline, CDR1 is SGHTS and CDR2 is YDEGEE. The CDR3 is made up of 14 amino acids. The CDR3 protein is CASSPRPGLDEQFF. In DNA, the CDR3 is TGTGCCAGCAGCCCCCGCCCGGGACTAGATGAGCAGTTCTTC.

Turning to this clone: This may stem from a read error, because a much larger clone lies one nucleotide away. Other DNA sequences within the sample encode an identical CDR3. The chain carries TRBV6-1 and TRBJ1-1, with 8 positions matching TRBD1. The CDR3 is made up of 12 amino acids. Germline CDR1 and CDR2: MNHNS and SASEGT. The CDR3 loop is CASRGLGTEAFF. The CDR3 DNA sequence: TGTGCAAGCAGGGGGCTCGGCACTGAAGCTTTCTTT.

The sample holds many counts of this clone. The chain carries TRBV18 and TRBJ2-7, with a tentative D call TRBD2 (6 bases). V was shortened by 0 bases and J by 0 bases, with 15 bases between the two germline ends. This CDR3 comprises 17 residues. The V gene's germline CDR1 is KGHSH and CDR2 LQKENI. CDR3 loop: CASSPPGGGTGSYEQYF. In nucleotides, the CDR3 is TGTGCCAGCTCACCACCGGGTGGAGGGACCGGCTCCTACGAGCAGTACTTC.

This clone was detected many times. The chain employs TRBV10-3 and TRBJ1-3; 7 bases match TRBD1. Germline-derived CDR1 and CDR2 are ENHRY and SYGVKD. V was clipped by 1 base and J by 0 bases; unmatched bases: 0. The CDR3 contains 15 residues. The CDR3 loop reads CAISEWDSSGNTIYF. CDR3 DNA sequence: TGTGCCATCAGTGAGTGGGACAGCTCTGGAAACACCATATATTTT.

Of note for this clone: Here the CDR3 omits its conserved ending phenylalanine or tryptophan, so a read error is the likely source. J is TRBJ2-7 and V is TRBV5-1; the D is unclear. The CDR3 length is 12 residues. The V gene lost 4 bases and the J gene lost 6 bases, with 11 bases spanning the gap. Germline lookup yields CDR1 SGHRS and CDR2 YFSETQ. The DNA for the CDR3 is TGCGCCAGCAGCCCATACGGGTGCGAGCAGTACCTC. Translation: CASSPYGCEQYL.

This clone appeared a few times. The V call is TRBV10-2, the J call TRBJ2-1; TRBD2 aligns across 11 bases. The trim removed 7 bases at V and 4 bases at J, leaving 3 bases unmatched. The CDR3 has 14 residues. Germline V gene sequence: CDR1 WSHSY, CDR2 SAAADI. CDR3 residues: CASTGLAVYNEQFF. CDR3 nucleotide sequence: TGCGCCAGCACGGGACTAGCGGTATACAATGAGCAGTTCTTC.

This clone has more than one count but fewer than ten. Possible read error: a much larger clone is one base away. The same CDR3 can be traced to other DNA sequences in this sample. The CDR3 DNA is TGTGCCAGCAGTGAATGGGGCGACAGCGCGTACACATTC. Its translation: CASSEWGDSAYTF. The J gene is TRBJ1-2, the V gene TRBV25-1, with D perhaps TRBD1 (5 bases). The CDR3 contains 13 residues. Germline V gene data show CDR1 as MGHDK and CDR2 as SYGVNS.

The table lists this clone with many counts. The rearrangement joins TRBV5-1 to TRBJ1-1; 10 nucleotides match TRBD1. The J segment lost 2 bases and the V segment lost 4 bases, leaving 5 bases of the junction unmatched. The germline gives CDR1 SGHRS, CDR2 YFSETQ. This CDR3 comprises 15 residues. The CDR3 coding sequence is TGCGCCAGCAGCACGAGGACAGGGGGAAACACTGAAGCTTTCTTT. This gives the protein CASSTRTGGNTEAFF. Full variable domain (remainder filled in from reference TRBV5-1 and TRBJ1-1): KAGVTQTPRYLIKTRGQQVTLSCSPISGHRSVSWYQQTPGQGLQFLFEYFSETQRNKGNFPGRFSGRQFSNSRSEMNVSTLELGDSALYLCASSTRTGGNTEAFFGQGTRLTVV.